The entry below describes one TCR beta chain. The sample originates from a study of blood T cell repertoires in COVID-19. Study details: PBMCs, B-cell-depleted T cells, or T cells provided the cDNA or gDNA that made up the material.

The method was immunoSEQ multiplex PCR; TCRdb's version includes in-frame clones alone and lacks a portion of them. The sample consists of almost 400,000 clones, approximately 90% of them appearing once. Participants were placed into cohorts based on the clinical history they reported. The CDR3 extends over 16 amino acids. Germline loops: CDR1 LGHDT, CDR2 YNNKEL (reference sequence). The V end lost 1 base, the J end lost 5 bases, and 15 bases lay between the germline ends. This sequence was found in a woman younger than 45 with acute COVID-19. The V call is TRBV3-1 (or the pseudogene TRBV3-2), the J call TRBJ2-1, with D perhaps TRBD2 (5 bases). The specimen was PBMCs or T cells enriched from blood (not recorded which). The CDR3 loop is CASSQAPWRANNEQFF. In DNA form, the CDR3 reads TGTGCCAGCAGCCAAGCTCCCTGGCGGGCCAACAATGAGCAGTTCTTC.